The sequence of this T cell receptor (beta chain) was determined in a study of T cell responses to AZD1222 COVID-19 vaccine. Regarding the study as a whole: CD4 TCRs linked to vaccination spanned spike, dominating at 160-218 and 743-854. Repertoire sampling was restricted to post-peak T cell response timepoints.

CDR1 and CDR2 (germline): SGHTA, FQGNSA. The germline V and J ends were trimmed by 3 bases and 2 bases, with 11 bases remaining between them. This CDR3 region has 15 residues. The assay was immunoSEQ multiplex PCR, and TCRdb's table has in-frame clones only and misses some. The sample contains approximately 120,000 clones, about 87% of which appear only once. Of note for this clone: Its target is unknown.

The TCR was taken from an adult in good health. The chain links TRBV7-2 to TRBJ1-3; no reliable D call. The input for sequencing was peripheral blood, taken on day 0 of AZD1222 vaccination. In DNA, the CDR3 is TGTGCCAGCAGCTTCACATCGGCAGCTGGAAACACCATATATTTT. This encodes CASSFTSAAGNTIYF.